This is a list of T cell receptor beta chains from one sample in a study of shared clonotypes between healthy human individuals. Assay: immunoSEQ multiplex PCR; the TCRdb copy retains only in-frame clones and omits some. The table has about 1.1 million clones, around three quarters seen once. Input material: memory CD4+ T cells from PBMCs. These receptors originate from a man aged 18 to 35 in good health. Some clones in this sample may be carry-over from other donors' samples. Each CDR3 is given with its conserved first and last residue. A D gene is named only where the DNA matches it firmly.

D	V	J	DNA	CDR3
TRBD2	TRBV5-1	TRBJ2-3	TGCGCCAGCAAGGGACTAGCCAGCACAGATACGCAGTATTTT	CASKGLASTDTQYF
.	TRBV7-9	TRBJ2-1	TGTGCCAGCAGCGGAACTAGTAGCAATGAGCAGTTCTTC	CASSGTSSNEQFF
.	TRBV7-2	TRBJ2-5	TGTGCCAGCAGCTTAGTGTGGCGCCAACCTGAGACCCAGTACTTC	CASSLVWRQPETQYF
.	TRBV5-1	TRBJ1-5	TGCGCCAGCAGTATAGGACCGTTTCTGGCCCAGCATTTT	CASSIGPFLAQHF
.	TRBV6-1	TRBJ2-1	TGTGCCAGCAGTGAAAAGGCAGGGGTTGACTTGCCGAGCTCCTACAATGAGCAGTTCTTC	CASSEKAGVDLPSSYNEQFF
.	TRBV30	TRBJ1-1	TGTGCCTGGAGTGGATATCTAGGGGGCACTGAAGCTTTCTTT	CAWSGYLGGTEAFF
.	TRBV6-1	TRBJ2-2	TGTGCCACCCAAAGGGTCCAGGCCGGGGAGCTGTTTTTT	CATQRVQAGELFF
.	TRBV10-3	TRBJ2-1	TGTGCCATCAGCCCTAGGGAGGCCCCTCGTGGGCAGTTCTTC	CAISPREAPRGQFF
.	TRBV1	TRBJ2-3	TGCACCAGCAGCCAAGATAAGGAGCGGGAGTGCGCAGATACGCAGTATTTT	CTSSQDKERECADTQYF
.	TRBV18	TRBJ2-3	TGTGCCAGCTCACCAGCAGTTAACACAGATACGCAGTATTTT	CASSPAVNTDTQYF
.	TRBV7-2	TRBJ2-7	TGTGCCAGCAGCTTGGGTCGTGCGACTACCTACGAGCAGTACTTC	CASSLGRATTYEQYF
.	TRBV12-5	TRBJ2-7	TGTGCTAGTGGTCCTCACAGAGAATACGAGCAGTACTTC	CASGPHREYEQYF
.	TRBV4-2	TRBJ2-1	TGTGCCAGCAGCCAAGGATTTGGGGCCGGCAATGAGCAGTTCTTC	CASSQGFGAGNEQFF
.	TRBV13	TRBJ2-2	TGTGCCAGCAGCCCAGTGCCAGGACACATCACCGGGGAGCTGTTTTTT	CASSPVPGHITGELFF